The rows below give T cell receptor beta chains drawn from one sample of a study of blood T cell repertoires in COVID-19. Sequencing used immunoSEQ multiplex PCR; TCRdb keeps in-frame clones, though not all of them. The data contain tens of thousands of clones, approximately 90% of them singletons. Material: PBMCs or T cells enriched from blood (not recorded which). The receptors here all came from a woman aged 50 to 65 who had recovered from COVID-19. Both conserved end residues are part of each CDR3. Fields, in order: V gene, CDR3 protein.

v_gene: TRBV30
CDR3aa: CAWSVRGTGSSGETQYF

v_gene: TRBV28
CDR3aa: CASTTEWRREQYF

v_gene: TRBV4-3
CDR3aa: CASSRDRGTYEQYF

v_gene: TRBV19
CDR3aa: CASSMAGIHNSPLHF

v_gene: TRBV25-1
CDR3aa: CASSGEGVGEQYF

v_gene: TRBV7-6
CDR3aa: CASSPAQGTGELFF

v_gene: TRBV24-1
CDR3aa: CATSDFAQNNEQFF

v_gene: TRBV7-2
CDR3aa: CASSSYRGSEAFF

v_gene: TRBV6-5
CDR3aa: CASSYGPGTGTGYTF

v_gene: TRBV19
CDR3aa: CASSIDRTGELFF

v_gene: TRBV28
CDR3aa: CASSLGLTGSRHEQYF

v_gene: TRBV2
CDR3aa: CASSDGLYGGYTF

v_gene: TRBV5-4
CDR3aa: CASSLGGLEGNQPQHF

v_gene: TRBV12-3/TRBV12-4
CDR3aa: CASSLGPPDTQYF

v_gene: TRBV5-1
CDR3aa: CASTSGTTNTGELFF

v_gene: TRBV6-5
CDR3aa: CASSGTGQTNSPLHF

v_gene: TRBV18
CDR3aa: CASSLFPGGNSYNEQFF

v_gene: TRBV27
CDR3aa: CASSFWREVTDTQYF

v_gene: TRBV7-7
CDR3aa: CASSLMRWDSFQETQYF

v_gene: TRBV27
CDR3aa: CASSLPGLGTDTQYF

v_gene: TRBV29-1
CDR3aa: CSVVVGGSYGYTF

v_gene: TRBV4-3
CDR3aa: CASSQSSGLLSWNEKLFF

v_gene: TRBV9
CDR3aa: CASSVGEGRSGYTF

v_gene: TRBV6-5
CDR3aa: CASSYQETGELFF

v_gene: TRBV4-3
CDR3aa: CASSPSIYIAGPSTDTQYF

v_gene: TRBV18
CDR3aa: CASSPPEALETQYF

v_gene: TRBV6-1
CDR3aa: CASSSQNSGANVLTF

v_gene: TRBV19
CDR3aa: CATSWGPGNTIYF

v_gene: TRBV7-2
CDR3aa: CASSLAPARTDTQYF

v_gene: TRBV20-1
CDR3aa: CSASSSGRAVYNEQFF

v_gene: TRBV5-1
CDR3aa: CASSEGLPGNTIYF

v_gene: TRBV12-3/TRBV12-4
CDR3aa: CASSLVQDTQYF

v_gene: TRBV7-2
CDR3aa: CASSRSGGAETQYF

v_gene: TRBV20-1
CDR3aa: CSARLLETQYF

v_gene: TRBV7-3
CDR3aa: CASSEGGLSTDTQYF

v_gene: TRBV7-2
CDR3aa: CASSLTPTGNTEAFF

v_gene: TRBV6-5
CDR3aa: CASSKLQNTEAFF

v_gene: TRBV18
CDR3aa: CASSPPRTLMNTEAFF

v_gene: TRBV11-3
CDR3aa: CASSSGRSTEAFF

v_gene: TRBV7-6
CDR3aa: CASSLGTTSEPTDTQYF

v_gene: TRBV4-2
CDR3aa: CASSQESRVNTEAFF

v_gene: TRBV6-2/TRBV6-3
CDR3aa: CASSYGEEKQAINYGYTF

v_gene: TRBV27
CDR3aa: CATRRGDSPNSPLHF

v_gene: TRBV6-9
CDR3aa: CASLGGNYGYTF

v_gene: TRBV6-1
CDR3aa: CASSEWGVQPYEQYF

v_gene: TRBV20-1
CDR3aa: CSASITSGGTDTQYF

v_gene: TRBV5-5
CDR3aa: CASSLGQFFSGNTIYF

v_gene: TRBV19
CDR3aa: CASTPKGGQGISEQYF

v_gene: TRBV7-6
CDR3aa: CASSPLRGHTGELFF

v_gene: TRBV5-1
CDR3aa: CASSSYPGATNEKLFF

v_gene: TRBV3-1/TRBV3-2
CDR3aa: CASSQGLAGYQETQYF

v_gene: TRBV7-6
CDR3aa: CASSTGQGGEQFF

v_gene: TRBV24-1
CDR3aa: CATSYSGSSDTQYF

v_gene: TRBV19
CDR3aa: CASSILGRVANTGELFF

v_gene: TRBV28
CDR3aa: CASSLTSGRFDTQYF

v_gene: TRBV19
CDR3aa: CASIKGSGGYTEAFF

v_gene: TRBV4-3
CDR3aa: CASSQELQGATAHTDTQYF

v_gene: TRBV5-4
CDR3aa: CASSSMTGSYEQYF

v_gene: TRBV7-8
CDR3aa: CASRHRTSGNTGELFF